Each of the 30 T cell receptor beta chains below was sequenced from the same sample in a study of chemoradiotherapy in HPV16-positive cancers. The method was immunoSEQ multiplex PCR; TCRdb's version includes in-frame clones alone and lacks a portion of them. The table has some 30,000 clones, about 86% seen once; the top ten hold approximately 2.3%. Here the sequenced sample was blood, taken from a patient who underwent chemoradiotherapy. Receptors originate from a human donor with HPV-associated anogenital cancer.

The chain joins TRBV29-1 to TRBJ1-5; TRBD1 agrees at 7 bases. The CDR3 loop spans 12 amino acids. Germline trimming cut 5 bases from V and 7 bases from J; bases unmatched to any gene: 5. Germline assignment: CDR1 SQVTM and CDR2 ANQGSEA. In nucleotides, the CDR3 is TGCAGCGTTCGACAGGGCAGGCAGCCCCAGCATTTT. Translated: CSVRQGRQPQHF.

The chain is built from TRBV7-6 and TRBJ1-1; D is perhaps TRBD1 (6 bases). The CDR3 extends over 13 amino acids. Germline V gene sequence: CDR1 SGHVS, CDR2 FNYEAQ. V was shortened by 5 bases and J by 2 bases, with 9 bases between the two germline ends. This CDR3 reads CASSQDSNTEAFF. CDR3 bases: TGTGCCAGCAGCCAGGACAGCAACACTGAAGCTTTCTTT.

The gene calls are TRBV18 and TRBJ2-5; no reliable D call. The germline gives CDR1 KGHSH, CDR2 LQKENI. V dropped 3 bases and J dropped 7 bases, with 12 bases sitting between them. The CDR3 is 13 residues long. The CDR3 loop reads CASSPKPLGTQYF. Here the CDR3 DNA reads TGTGCCAGCTCACCCAAACCCCTTGGGACCCAGTACTTC.

CDR3 in DNA: TGTGCCAGCAGCCCACGTACAGGGGCGAACACCGGGGAGCTGTTTTTT. It translates to CASSPRTGANTGELFF. V usage is TRBV5-5 and J usage is TRBJ2-2, with TRBD1 matching over 7 bases. Germline V gene data show CDR1 as SGHKS and CDR2 as YYEKEE (reference sequence). CDR3 length: 16 amino acids. V was clipped by 4 bases and J by 0 bases; unmatched bases: 6.

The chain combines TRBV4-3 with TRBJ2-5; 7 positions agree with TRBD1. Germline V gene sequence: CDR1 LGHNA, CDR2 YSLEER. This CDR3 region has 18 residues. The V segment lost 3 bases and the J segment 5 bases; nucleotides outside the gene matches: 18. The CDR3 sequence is CASSQGAGRQGLSETQYF. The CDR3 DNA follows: TGCGCCAGCAGCCAGGGGGCGGGTCGACAGGGATTGTCGGAGACCCAGTACTTC.

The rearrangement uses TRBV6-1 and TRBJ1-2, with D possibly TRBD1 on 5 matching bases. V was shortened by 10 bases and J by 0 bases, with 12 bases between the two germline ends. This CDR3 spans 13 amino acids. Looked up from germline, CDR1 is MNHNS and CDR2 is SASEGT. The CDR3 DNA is TGTGCCACAGGGACGACTGCTAACTATGGCTACACCTTC. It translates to CATGTTANYGYTF.

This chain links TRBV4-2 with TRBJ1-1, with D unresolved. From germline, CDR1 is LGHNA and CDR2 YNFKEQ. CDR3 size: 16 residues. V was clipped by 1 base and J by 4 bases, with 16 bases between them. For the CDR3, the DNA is TGTGCCAGCAGCCAAGGAACCCAGGAATATAGCACTGAAGCTTTCTTT. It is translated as CASSQGTQEYSTEAFF.

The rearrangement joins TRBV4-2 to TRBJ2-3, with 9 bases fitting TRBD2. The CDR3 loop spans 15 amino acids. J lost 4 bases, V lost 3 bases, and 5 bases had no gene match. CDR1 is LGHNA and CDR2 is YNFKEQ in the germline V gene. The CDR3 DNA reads TGTGCCAGCAGCCATACGACTAGCGGCGCAGATACGCAGTATTTT. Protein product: CASSHTTSGADTQYF.

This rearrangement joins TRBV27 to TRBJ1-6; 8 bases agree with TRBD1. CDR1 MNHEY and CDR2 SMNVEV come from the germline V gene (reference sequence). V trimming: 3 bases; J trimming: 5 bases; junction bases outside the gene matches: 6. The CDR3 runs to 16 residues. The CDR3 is CASSFAGQGNNSPLHF. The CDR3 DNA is TGTGCCAGCAGTTTCGCCGGACAGGGCAATAATTCACCCCTCCACTTT.

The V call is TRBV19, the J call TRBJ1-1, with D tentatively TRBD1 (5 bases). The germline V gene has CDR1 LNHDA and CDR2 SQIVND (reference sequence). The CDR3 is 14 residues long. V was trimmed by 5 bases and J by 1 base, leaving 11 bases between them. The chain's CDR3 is CASSPWGENTEAFF. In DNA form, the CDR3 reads TGTGCCAGTAGTCCCTGGGGGGAGAACACTGAAGCTTTCTTT.

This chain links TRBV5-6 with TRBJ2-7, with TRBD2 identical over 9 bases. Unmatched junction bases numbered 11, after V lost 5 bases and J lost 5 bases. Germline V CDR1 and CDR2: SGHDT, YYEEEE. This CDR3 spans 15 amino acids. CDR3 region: CASRTYSGGIHEQYF. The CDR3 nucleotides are TGTGCCAGCAGGACCTATAGCGGGGGTATCCACGAGCAGTACTTC.

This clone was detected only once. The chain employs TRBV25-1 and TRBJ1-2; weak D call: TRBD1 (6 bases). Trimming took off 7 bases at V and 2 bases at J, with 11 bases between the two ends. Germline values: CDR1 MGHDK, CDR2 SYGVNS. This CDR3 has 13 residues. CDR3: CASTTTGNYGYTF. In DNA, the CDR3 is TGTGCCAGCACAACGACAGGCAACTATGGCTACACCTTC.

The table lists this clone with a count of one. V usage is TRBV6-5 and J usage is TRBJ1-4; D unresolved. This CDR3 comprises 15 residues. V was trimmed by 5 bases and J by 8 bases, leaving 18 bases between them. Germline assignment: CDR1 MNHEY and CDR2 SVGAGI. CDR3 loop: CASSPRPPLLEKLFF. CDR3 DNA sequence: TGTGCCAGCAGTCCACGGCCCCCACTCCTGGAAAAACTGTTTTTT.

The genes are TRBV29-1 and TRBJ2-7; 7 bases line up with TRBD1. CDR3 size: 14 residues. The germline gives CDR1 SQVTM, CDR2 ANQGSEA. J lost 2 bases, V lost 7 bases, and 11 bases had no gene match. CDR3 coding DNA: TGCAGCGCTGTGGTTGGGACAGTGACCTACGAGCAGTACTTC. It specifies CSAVVGTVTYEQYF.

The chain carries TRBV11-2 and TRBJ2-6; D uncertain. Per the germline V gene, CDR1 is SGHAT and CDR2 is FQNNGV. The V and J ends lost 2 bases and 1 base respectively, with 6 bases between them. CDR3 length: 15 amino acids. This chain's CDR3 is CASSLPESGANVLTF. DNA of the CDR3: TGTGCCAGCAGCTTACCCGAATCTGGGGCCAACGTCCTGACTTTC.

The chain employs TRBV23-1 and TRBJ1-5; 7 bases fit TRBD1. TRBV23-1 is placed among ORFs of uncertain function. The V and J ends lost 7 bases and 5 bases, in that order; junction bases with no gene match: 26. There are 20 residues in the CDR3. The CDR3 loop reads CASTTGAKNPARCIDQPQHF. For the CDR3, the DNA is TGCGCCAGCACAACAGGGGCGAAGAACCCAGCCCGTTGTATTGATCAGCCCCAGCATTTT.

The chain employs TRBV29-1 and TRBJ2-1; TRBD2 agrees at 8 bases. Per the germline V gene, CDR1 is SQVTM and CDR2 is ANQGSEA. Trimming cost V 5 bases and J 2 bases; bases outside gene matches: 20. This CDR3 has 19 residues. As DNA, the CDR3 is TGCAGCGTTTATGACGTGACTAGCGCGACTGGGGGGACCTACAATGAGCAGTTCTTC. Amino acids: CSVYDVTSATGGTYNEQFF.

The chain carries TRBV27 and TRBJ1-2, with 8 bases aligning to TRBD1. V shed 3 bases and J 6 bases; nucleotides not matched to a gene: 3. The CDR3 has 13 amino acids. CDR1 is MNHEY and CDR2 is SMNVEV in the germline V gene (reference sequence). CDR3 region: CASSFGQGDGYTF. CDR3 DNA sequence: TGTGCCAGCAGTTTTGGACAGGGCGATGGCTACACCTTC.

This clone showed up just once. The CDR3 spells CATSFLGANTGELFF. Here the CDR3 DNA reads TGTGCCACCAGCTTCCTCGGTGCGAACACCGGGGAGCTGTTTTTT. The gene calls are TRBV15 and TRBJ2-2; D uncertain. The germline V gene encodes CDR1 LNHNV and CDR2 YYDKDF (reference sequence). The CDR3 runs to 15 residues. V lost 5 bases and J lost 0, with 10 bases in between. The full variable domain, in which reference TRBV15 and TRBJ2-2 provide the parts outside the CDR3, is DAMVIQNPRYQVTQFGKPVTLSCSQTLNHNVMYWYQQKSSQAPKLLFHYYDKDFNNEADTPDNFQSRRPNTSFCFLDIRSPGLGDTAMYLCATSFLGANTGELFFGEGSRLTVL.

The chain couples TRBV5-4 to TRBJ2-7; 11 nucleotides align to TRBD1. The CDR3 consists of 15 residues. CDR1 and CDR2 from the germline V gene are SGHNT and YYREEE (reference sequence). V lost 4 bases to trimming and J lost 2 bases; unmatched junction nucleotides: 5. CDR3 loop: CASSVQGQGAYEQYF. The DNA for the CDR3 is TGTGCCAGCAGCGTTCAGGGACAGGGGGCCTACGAGCAGTACTTC.

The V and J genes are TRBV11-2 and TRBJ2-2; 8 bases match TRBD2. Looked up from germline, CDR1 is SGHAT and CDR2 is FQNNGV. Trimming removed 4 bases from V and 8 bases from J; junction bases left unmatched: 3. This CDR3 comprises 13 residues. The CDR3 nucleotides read TGTGCCAGCAGCTATATAGCGGGAGGGGAGCTGTTTTTT. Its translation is CASSYIAGGELFF.

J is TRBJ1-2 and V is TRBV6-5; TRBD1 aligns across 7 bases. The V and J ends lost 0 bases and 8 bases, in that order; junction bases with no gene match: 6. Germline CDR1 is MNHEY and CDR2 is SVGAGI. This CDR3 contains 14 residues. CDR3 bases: TGTGCCAGCAGTTACTCCCGGGACAGTGGCGGCTACACCTTC. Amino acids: CASSYSRDSGGYTF.

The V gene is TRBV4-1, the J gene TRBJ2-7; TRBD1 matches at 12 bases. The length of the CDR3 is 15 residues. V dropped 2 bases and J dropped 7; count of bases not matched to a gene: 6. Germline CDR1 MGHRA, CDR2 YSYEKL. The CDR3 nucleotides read TGCGCCAGCAGCCAACCGGGACAGGGGGCAGGTGAGCAGTACTTC. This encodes CASSQPGQGAGEQYF.

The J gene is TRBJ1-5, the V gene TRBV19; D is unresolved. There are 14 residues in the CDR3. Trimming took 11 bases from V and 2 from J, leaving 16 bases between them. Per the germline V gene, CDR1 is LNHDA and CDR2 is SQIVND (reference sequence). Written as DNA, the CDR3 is TGTGCCGGGTCCCAAGGGTATGGCAATCAGCCCCAGCATTTT. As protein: CAGSQGYGNQPQHF.

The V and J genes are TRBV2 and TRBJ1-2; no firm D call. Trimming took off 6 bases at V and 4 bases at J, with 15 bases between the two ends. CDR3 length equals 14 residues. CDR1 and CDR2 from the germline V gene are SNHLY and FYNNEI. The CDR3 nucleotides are TGTGCCAGCAGCTTCTTCCGGGCGACCTATGGCTACACCTTC. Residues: CASSFFRATYGYTF.

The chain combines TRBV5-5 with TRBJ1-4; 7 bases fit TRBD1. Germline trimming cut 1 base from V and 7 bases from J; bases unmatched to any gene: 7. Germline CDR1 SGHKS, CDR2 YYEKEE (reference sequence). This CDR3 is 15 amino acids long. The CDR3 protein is CASSLTGEDSEKLFF. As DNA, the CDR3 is TGTGCCAGCAGCTTGACAGGGGAAGATAGTGAAAAACTGTTTTTT.

The CDR3 DNA is TGTGCCAGCAGTCGGGACGGGGATAATTCACCCCTCCACTTT. Its translation: CASSRDGDNSPLHF. The chain carries TRBV27 and TRBJ1-6, with a weak D call TRBD1 (5 bases). The CDR3 covers 14 residues. In germline, CDR1 is MNHEY, CDR2 SMNVEV (reference sequence). The ends were cut back, 5 bases at V and 5 bases at J, with 10 bases in the middle.

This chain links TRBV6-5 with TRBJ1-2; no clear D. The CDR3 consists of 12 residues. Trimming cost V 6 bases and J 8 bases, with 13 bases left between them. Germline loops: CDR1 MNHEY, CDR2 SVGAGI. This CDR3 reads CASRPGVGGYTF. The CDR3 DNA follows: TGTGCCAGCAGGCCTGGGGTTGGCGGCTACACCTTC.

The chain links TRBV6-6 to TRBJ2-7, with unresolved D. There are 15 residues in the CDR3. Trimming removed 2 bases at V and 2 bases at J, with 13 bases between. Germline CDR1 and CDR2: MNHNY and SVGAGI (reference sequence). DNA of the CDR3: TGTGCCAGCAGTTACGCTGGCAGTGACGCCTACGAGCAGTACTTC. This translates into CASSYAGSDAYEQYF.

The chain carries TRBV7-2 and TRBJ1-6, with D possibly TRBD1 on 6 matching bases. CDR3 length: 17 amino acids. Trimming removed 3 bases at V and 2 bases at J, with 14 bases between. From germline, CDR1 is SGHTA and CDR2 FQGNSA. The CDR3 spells CASSFLGGVTYNSPLHF. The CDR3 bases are TGTGCCAGCAGCTTCCTAGGGGGGGTGACCTATAATTCACCCCTCCACTTT. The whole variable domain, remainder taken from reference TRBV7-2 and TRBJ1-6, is GAGVSQSPSNKVTEKGKDVELRCDPISGHTALYWYRQSLGQGLEFLIYFQGNSAPDKSGLPSDRFSAERTGGSVSTLTIQRTQQEDSAVYLCASSFLGGVTYNSPLHFGNGTRLTVT.